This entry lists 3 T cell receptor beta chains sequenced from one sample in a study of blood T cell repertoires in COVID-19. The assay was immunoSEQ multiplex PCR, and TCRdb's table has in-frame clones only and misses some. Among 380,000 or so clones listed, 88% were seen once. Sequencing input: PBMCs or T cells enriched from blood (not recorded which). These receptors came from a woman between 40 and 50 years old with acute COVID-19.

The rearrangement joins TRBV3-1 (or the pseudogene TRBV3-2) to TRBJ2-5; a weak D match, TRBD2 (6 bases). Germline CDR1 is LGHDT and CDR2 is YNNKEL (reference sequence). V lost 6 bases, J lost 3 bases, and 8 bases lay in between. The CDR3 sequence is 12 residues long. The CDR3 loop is CASRGGKETQYF. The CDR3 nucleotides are TGTGCCAGCAGGGGGGGAAAAGAGACCCAGTACTTC.

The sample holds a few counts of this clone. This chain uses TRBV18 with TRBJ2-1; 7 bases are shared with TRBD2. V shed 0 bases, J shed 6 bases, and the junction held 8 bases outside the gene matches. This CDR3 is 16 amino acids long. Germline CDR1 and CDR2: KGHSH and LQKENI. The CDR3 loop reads CASSPPRRGELNEQFF. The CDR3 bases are TGTGCCAGCTCACCACCTCGTCGGGGGGAACTCAATGAGCAGTTCTTC.

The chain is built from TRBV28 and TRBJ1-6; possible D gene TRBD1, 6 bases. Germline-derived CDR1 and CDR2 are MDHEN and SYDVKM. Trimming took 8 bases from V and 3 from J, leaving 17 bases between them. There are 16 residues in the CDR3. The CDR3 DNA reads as TGTGCCAGCTTGAACCCAGGACAGAGCTATAATTCACCCCTCCACTTT. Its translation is CASLNPGQSYNSPLHF.